These 22 T cell receptor beta chains originate from one sample sequenced in a study of shared clonotypes between healthy human individuals. The protocol was immunoSEQ multiplex PCR, while the TCRdb copy is restricted to in-frame clones and leaves out a portion. The table has fewer than 550,000 clones, roughly 79% seen once. Sequencing used PBMCs. The receptors come from a woman between 40 and 55 years old in good health. Some clones in this sample may be carry-over from other donors' samples.

The chain joins TRBV19 to TRBJ2-5; TRBD1 agrees at 10 bases. Germline V gene sequence: CDR1 LNHDA, CDR2 SQIVND (reference sequence). The J segment lost 4 bases and the V segment lost 6 bases, leaving 2 bases of the junction unmatched. This CDR3 has 13 amino acids. The CDR3 sequence is CASRGTGAETQYF. The CDR3 nucleotides are TGTGCCAGTAGAGGGACAGGGGCAGAGACCCAGTACTTC. Together with reference TRBV19 and TRBJ2-5, the CDR3 gives the full variable domain: DGGITQSPKYLFRKEGQNVTLSCEQNLNHDAMYWYRQDPGQGLRLIYYSQIVNDFQKGDIAEGYSVSREKKESFPLTVTSAQKNPTAFYLCASRGTGAETQYFGPGTRLLVL.

V usage is TRBV7-3 and J usage is TRBJ2-3; D unresolved. Trimming removed 5 bases from V and 5 bases from J, with 8 bases in between. The CDR3 extends over 12 amino acids. The germline V gene has CDR1 SGHTA and CDR2 FQGTGA. The CDR3 coding sequence is TGTGCCAGCAGCACATTGGGAGATACGCAGTATTTT. Protein sequence: CASSTLGDTQYF.

This chain uses TRBV7-8 with TRBJ2-5; D possibly corresponds to TRBD1 (5 bases). This CDR3 is 13 amino acids long. Germline CDR1 is SGHVS and CDR2 is FQNEAQ. Trimming took off 5 bases at V and 5 bases at J, with 12 bases between the two ends. The CDR3 region has the DNA TGTGCCAGCAGCCGTAAGCAGGGTGAGACCCAGTACTTC. Amino acids: CASSRKQGETQYF.

Here the CDR3 reads CASRSGTDPRGTEAFF. The CDR3 DNA follows: TGTGCCAGCAGATCCGGGACAGACCCCCGAGGCACTGAAGCTTTCTTT. V is TRBV5-4 and J is TRBJ1-1; TRBD1 matches 7 bases. CDR1 and CDR2 from the germline V gene are SGHNT and YYREEE (reference sequence). The CDR3 covers 16 residues. Unmatched junction bases numbered 14, after V lost 5 bases and J lost 4 bases.

The gene calls are TRBV28 and TRBJ2-1; 7 positions match TRBD1. V shed 3 bases and J 0 bases; nucleotides not matched to a gene: 8. The germline gives CDR1 MDHEN, CDR2 SYDVKM. The CDR3 covers 17 residues. CDR3 bases: TGTGCCAGCAGTTTTCCTTCAGGGGGAAGCTCCTACAATGAGCAGTTCTTC. This gives the protein CASSFPSGGSSYNEQFF.

The V gene is TRBV19, the J gene TRBJ1-1; D remains unclear. The length of the CDR3 is 14 residues. CDR1 LNHDA and CDR2 SQIVND come from the germline V gene (reference sequence). V lost 3 bases, J lost 2 bases, and 10 bases lay in between. The CDR3: CASSILLGNTEAFF. The CDR3, as DNA: TGTGCCAGTAGTATTTTGCTTGGAAACACTGAAGCTTTCTTT.

The chain recombines TRBV25-1 with TRBJ2-3; the match to TRBD2 covers 12 bases. Trimming at V came to 6 bases and at J to 1 base, leaving 5 bases not matched to a gene. The CDR3 has 16 amino acids. Germline CDR1 reads MGHDK; CDR2 reads SYGVNS. CDR3 nucleotide sequence: TGTGCCAGCAGCCTAGCGGGAGGGCGTGGCACAGATACGCAGTATTTT. Its translation: CASSLAGGRGTDTQYF.

The J gene is TRBJ2-2, the V gene TRBV18; 14 bases map to TRBD2. In germline, CDR1 is KGHSH, CDR2 LQKENI. J gave up 5 bases and V 0 bases, and 2 bases lay outside the gene matches. This CDR3 region has 17 residues. CDR3 bases: TGTGCCAGCTCACCACCGGGACTAGCGGGAGTAACCGGGGAGCTGTTTTTT. Translated: CASSPPGLAGVTGELFF.

V gene TRBV11-2 combines with J gene TRBJ2-5; 7 bases agree with TRBD1. From germline, CDR1 is SGHAT and CDR2 FQNNGV. The CDR3 is made up of 15 amino acids. Trimming cost V 6 bases and J 7 bases; bases outside gene matches: 14. The CDR3 loop is CASRKLPGQPGTQYF. The CDR3 region has the DNA TGTGCCAGCAGGAAACTCCCGGGACAGCCAGGGACCCAGTACTTC.

V and J are TRBV2 and TRBJ1-5; D remains ambiguous. The CDR3 runs to 14 residues. CDR1 is SNHLY, CDR2 FYNNEI, per germline. The V end lost 3 bases, the J end lost 5 bases, and 11 bases lay between the germline ends. This chain's CDR3 is CASSDRQLYQPQHF. The CDR3 DNA follows: TGTGCCAGCAGTGACCGGCAGCTTTATCAGCCCCAGCATTTT.

As concerns this clone: A junction end diverges from the germline sequence, so it may reflect a read error. The chain couples TRBV5-4 to TRBJ2-7, with TRBD2 as a possible D gene (6 bases). Germline lookup yields CDR1 SGHNT and CDR2 YYREEE (reference sequence). The CDR3 length is 14 residues. The CDR3: CARSLFGSPHEQYF. As DNA, the CDR3 is TGCGCCCGCAGCTTGTTCGGGAGTCCCCACGAGCAGTACTTC. Supplemented by reference TRBV5-4 and TRBJ2-7, the full variable domain reads ETGVTQSPTHLIKTRGQQVTLRCSSQSGHNTVSWYQQALGQGPQFIFQYYREEENGRGNFPPRFSGLQFPNYSSELNVNALELDDSALYLCARSLFGSPHEQYFGPGTRLTVT.

The V call is TRBV28, the J call TRBJ2-1, with TRBD2 matching 9 bases. Germline lookup yields CDR1 MDHEN and CDR2 SYDVKM. V shed 3 bases and J 4 bases; nucleotides not matched to a gene: 7. CDR3 length equals 16 residues. CDR3 nucleotides: TGTGCCAGCAGTTTTGGCTCTAGCGGGGTGTACAATGAGCAGTTCTTC. This sequence encodes CASSFGSSGVYNEQFF.

The gene calls are TRBV5-1 and TRBJ2-7; 9 bases fit TRBD1. There are 13 residues in the CDR3. In germline, CDR1 is SGHRS, CDR2 YFSETQ. Unmatched junction bases numbered 4, after V lost 4 bases and J lost 5 bases. The CDR3 loop is CASSGTGSDEQYF. The CDR3 coding sequence is TGCGCCAGCAGCGGGACAGGGTCCGACGAGCAGTACTTC. The complete variable domain, with remaining parts taken from reference TRBV5-1 and TRBJ2-7, reads KAGVTQTPRYLIKTRGQQVTLSCSPISGHRSVSWYQQTPGQGLQFLFEYFSETQRNKGNFPGRFSGRQFSNSRSEMNVSTLELGDSALYLCASSGTGSDEQYFGPGTRLTVT.

This clone was picked up one time. The chain is built from TRBV10-2 and TRBJ1-2, with unresolved D. Trimming removed 7 bases at V and 0 bases at J, with 3 bases between. This CDR3 region has 11 residues. Germline loops: CDR1 WSHSY, CDR2 SAAADI. The CDR3 loop is CASTANYGYTF. CDR3 in DNA: TGCGCCAGCACAGCTAACTATGGCTACACCTTC.

As concerns this clone: Other DNA sequences in this sample translate to the same CDR3. This chain connects TRBV7-9 to TRBJ2-7, with TRBD2 matching 8 bases. The junction had 3 bases not matched to a gene; V was cut back by 9 bases and J by 2 bases. CDR1 and CDR2 from the germline V gene are SEHNR and FQNEAQ (reference sequence). The CDR3 consists of 12 residues. The CDR3 nucleotides read TGTGCCAGTCGGGGGGGCCCCTACGAGCAGTACTTC. Protein sequence: CASRGGPYEQYF.

V gene TRBV14 combines with J gene TRBJ2-2; tentatively, D is TRBD1 (5 bases). The CDR3 contains 15 residues. Germline loops: CDR1 SGHDN, CDR2 FVKESK. Between the trimmed V and J ends, which lost 1 base and 7 bases, there was a span of 13 bases. The CDR3 region has the DNA TGTGCCAGCAGCCAAGCTCGGTCAGGGATCGGGGAGCTGTTTTTT. Protein product: CASSQARSGIGELFF.

The chain recombines TRBV11-2 with TRBJ2-3; D not certain. The CDR3 runs to 13 residues. Deletions cut 3 bases from V and 6 bases from J, with 10 bases between. Germline assignment: CDR1 SGHAT and CDR2 FQNNGV. The DNA of the CDR3 is TGTGCCAGCAGCTTTGCAATCAGCGATACGCAGTATTTT. As protein: CASSFAISDTQYF.

In this sample, this clone turned up a few times. This chain uses TRBV29-1 with TRBJ2-1, with D possibly being TRBD1 (6 bases). V lost 5 bases and J lost 0, with 14 bases in between. The CDR3 has 15 residues. CDR1 is SQVTM and CDR2 is ANQGSEA in the germline V gene. CDR3 amino acids: CSVCNDRSSYNEQFF. The CDR3 DNA reads TGCAGCGTTTGCAACGACAGGTCCTCCTACAATGAGCAGTTCTTC.

The chain employs TRBV7-6 and TRBJ2-7; weak D call: TRBD2 (5 bases). The ends were cut back, 2 bases at V and 2 bases at J, with 13 bases in the middle. The germline V gene encodes CDR1 SGHVS and CDR2 FNYEAQ. This CDR3 is 15 amino acids long. CDR3 protein: CASSLFGINTYEQYF. In nucleotides, the CDR3 is TGTGCCAGCAGCTTATTCGGGATAAACACCTACGAGCAGTACTTC.

The V and J genes are TRBV30 and TRBJ1-5, with D unresolved. From germline, CDR1 is GTSNPN and CDR2 SVGIG (reference sequence). The CDR3 covers 13 residues. CDR3 bases: TGTGCAGCCGAAGGAGGAAGAAATCAGCCCCAGCATTTT. Translated, it gives CAAEGGRNQPQHF.

V and J are TRBV5-1 and TRBJ2-2; 9 nucleotides match TRBD1. Unmatched junction bases numbered 6, after V lost 6 bases and J lost 6 bases. Germline assignment: CDR1 SGHRS and CDR2 YFSETQ. This CDR3 spans 14 amino acids. CDR3 in DNA: TGCGCCAGCACCCTGACAGGGGGAGCCGGGGAGCTGTTTTTT. Translation gives CASTLTGGAGELFF.

The chain employs TRBV2 and TRBJ1-3, with D maybe TRBD1 (6 bases). The germline V and J ends were trimmed by 6 bases and 9 bases, with 15 bases remaining between them. The V gene's germline CDR1 is SNHLY and CDR2 FYNNEI. The CDR3 has 13 residues. This chain's CDR3 is CASSVSQGVTIYF. CDR3 DNA: TGTGCCAGCAGCGTATCACAGGGTGTCACCATATATTTT. Variable domain in full (rest from reference TRBV2 and TRBJ1-3): EPEVTQTPSHQVTQMGQEVILRCVPISNHLYFYWYRQILGQKVEFLVSFYNNEISEKSEIFDDQFSVERPDGSNFTLKIRSTKLEDSAMYFCASSVSQGVTIYFGEGSWLTVV.